Listed below are T cell receptor beta chains from one sample, sequenced in a study of CD8 T cells in ankylosing spondylitis. TCRdb passed the 5' RACE reads through MiXCR, listing each CDR3 protein once. The sample shows some 130,000 distinct CDR3 sequences, around 7.9% of them seen only once. Sequenced: blood, either unsorted or a sorted T cell fraction (not recorded which). The source is a female donor with ankylosing spondylitis or in good health (not recorded which). Both conserved end residues are part of each CDR3. The D gene is left open where the match is weak. For some rows the clone size is stated as once, few or many, or as a class when expanded; others skip it.

D: TRBD1
J: TRBJ1-4
size: many
V: TRBV12-3/TRBV12-4
DNA: TGTGCCAGCAGCCCCACAGGGGAGCGGAATAATGAAAAACTGTTTTTT
CDR3: CASSPTGERNNEKLFF

D: TRBD1
J: TRBJ1-5
size: many
V: TRBV6-1
DNA: TGTGCCAGCAGTGCCCAGACAGGGGGTATGAATCAGCCCCAGCATTTT
CDR3: CASSAQTGGMNQPQHF

D: TRBD2
J: TRBJ2-5
size: many
V: TRBV5-1
DNA: TGCGCCAGCAGCTTGTACAGCGGGGGGCCCCAAGAGACCCAGTACTTC
CDR3: CASSLYSGGPQETQYF

D: TRBD1
J: TRBJ1-6
size: many
V: TRBV6-5
DNA: TGTGCCAGCAGTTACGAGTGGCAGGGGGATTCACCCCTCCACTTT
CDR3: CASSYEWQGDSPLHF

D: TRBD1
J: TRBJ2-1
size: many
V: TRBV25-1
DNA: TGTGCCAGCAGCAATGGGAGGGGACAGGGGGCGAAAAAGGGGGAGCAGTTCTTC
CDR3: CASSNGRGQGAKKGEQFF

D: TRBD2
J: TRBJ2-3
size: many
V: TRBV4-2
DNA: TGTGCCAGCAGCGAAGGGGTCGGCGGGGGGTTGGATACGCAGTATTTT
CDR3: CASSEGVGGGLDTQYF

D: TRBD1
J: TRBJ2-2
size: many
V: TRBV20-1
DNA: TGCAGTGCCACTGGACAGGGGGCTGAGACCGGGGAGCTGTTTTTT
CDR3: CSATGQGAETGELFF

D: TRBD2
J: TRBJ2-7
size: few
V: TRBV18
DNA: TGTGCCAGCTCACCTGTCGGGACTAGCGGGGGGGACCGCTCCTACGAGCAGTACTTC
CDR3: CASSPVGTSGGDRSYEQYF

D: .
J: TRBJ2-2
size: many
V: TRBV5-1
DNA: TGCGCCAGCAGGTTGGGTGTCACGACGAACACCGGGGAGCTGTTTTTT
CDR3: CASRLGVTTNTGELFF

D: TRBD1
J: TRBJ2-7
size: few
V: TRBV5-1
DNA: TGCGCCAGCAGCGCAGGGGGCGGAATCTACGAGCAGTACTTC
CDR3: CASSAGGGIYEQYF

D: TRBD1
J: TRBJ2-2
size: many
V: TRBV12-3/TRBV12-4
DNA: TGTGCCAGCAGCCAACAGGGGGCGACCGGGGAGCTGTTTTTT
CDR3: CASSQQGATGELFF

D: .
J: TRBJ2-7
size: many
V: TRBV28
DNA: TGTGCCAGCGTTCGGTCAGAGGGACTTTTCCAGTACTTC
CDR3: CASVRSEGLFQYF

D: .
J: TRBJ1-2
size: many
V: TRBV14
DNA: TGTGCCAGCAGCCGGACCGGACGGTCCTATGGCTACACCTTC
CDR3: CASSRTGRSYGYTF

D: .
J: TRBJ2-3
size: many
V: TRBV6-5
DNA: TGTGCCAGCACCGGGGCGGGAGATACGCAGTATTTT
CDR3: CASTGAGDTQYF

D: .
J: TRBJ2-3
size: many
V: TRBV4-1
DNA: TGCGCCAGCAGTCCACGTTCTGCATTGGGGGATACGCAGTATTTT
CDR3: CASSPRSALGDTQYF

D: TRBD1
J: TRBJ2-3
size: many
V: TRBV29-1
DNA: TGCAGCGTTGGTGGGACAGCCACAGATACGCAGTATTTT
CDR3: CSVGGTATDTQYF

D: TRBD1
J: TRBJ1-2
size: many
V: TRBV4-1
DNA: TGCGCCAGCAGCCAAAGCGACAGGGGGCATGGCTACACCTTC
CDR3: CASSQSDRGHGYTF

D: TRBD1
J: TRBJ1-2
size: many
V: TRBV5-1
DNA: TGCGCCAGCAGCTTAAATCCCGGGACAGGGTTCGGCTACACCTTC
CDR3: CASSLNPGTGFGYTF

D: .
J: TRBJ1-2
size: many
V: TRBV5-1
DNA: TGCGCCAGCAGCTTGGAGGCACTCGAATATGGCTACACCTTC
CDR3: CASSLEALEYGYTF

D: .
J: TRBJ1-1
size: many
V: TRBV12-3/TRBV12-4
DNA: TGTGCCAGCAGTCCCCTAGGGGTTCTGAACACTGAAGCTTTCTTT
CDR3: CASSPLGVLNTEAFF

D: TRBD1
J: TRBJ2-4
size: many
V: TRBV27
DNA: TGTGCCAGCAGGCGGACAGGGTGGGAAGCCAAAAACATTCAGTACTTC
CDR3: CASRRTGWEAKNIQYF

D: .
J: TRBJ2-7
size: few
V: TRBV12-3/TRBV12-4
DNA: TGTGCCAGCAGTTCAACCGAGGAAGGGATGAACTATGTGAGAGCCTACGAGCAGTACTTC
CDR3: CASSSTEEGMNYVRAYEQYF

D: TRBD2
J: TRBJ2-1
size: many
V: TRBV4-1
DNA: TGCGCCAGCAGCCAAGATTTCAGCGGGGGAAGGTACAATGAGCAGTTCTTC
CDR3: CASSQDFSGGRYNEQFF

D: .
J: TRBJ1-2
size: many
V: TRBV5-1
DNA: TGCGCCAGCAGCTTGGACGGCTACTATGGCTACACCTTC
CDR3: CASSLDGYYGYTF

D: TRBD1
J: TRBJ1-1
size: .
V: TRBV10-3
DNA: TGTGCCATCAGTGGTGGACAGGGGGCCACTGAAGCTTTCTTT
CDR3: CAISGGQGATEAFF

D: .
J: TRBJ2-7
size: many
V: TRBV12-3/TRBV12-4
DNA: TGTGCCAGCAGTTTAGGCCACAGGATTCTCGGGTCCTACGAGCAGTACTTC
CDR3: CASSLGHRILGSYEQYF

D: TRBD1
J: TRBJ1-5
size: many
V: TRBV6-2/TRBV6-3
DNA: TGTGCCAGCAGTCAACAGGGGATGGGGCAGCCCCAGCATTTT
CDR3: CASSQQGMGQPQHF

D: TRBD1
J: TRBJ2-7
size: many
V: TRBV4-1
DNA: TGCGCCAGCAGCCCAACAGGGGCTTACGAGCAGTACTTC
CDR3: CASSPTGAYEQYF

D: .
J: TRBJ1-4
size: many
V: TRBV12-3/TRBV12-4
DNA: TGTGCCAGCAGTGACTCTAGTCAGGGAGAAAAACTGTTTTTT
CDR3: CASSDSSQGEKLFF

D: .
J: TRBJ2-1
size: .
V: TRBV6-1
DNA: TGTGCCAGCAGTGACTGGGGATTGGCGAATGAGCAGTTCTTC
CDR3: CASSDWGLANEQFF

D: .
J: TRBJ1-4
size: many
V: TRBV20-1
DNA: TGCAGTGCTAGATCTTATGACGTCACCCATGAAAAACTGTTTTTT
CDR3: CSARSYDVTHEKLFF